This entry concerns a single T cell receptor beta chain. After re-calling the 5' RACE reads, TCRdb lists one entry per CDR3 protein, DNA absent. The sample table includes just over 300,000 distinct CDR3 sequences. The data stem from a study of monozygotic twins with inflammatory bowel disease. The length of the CDR3 is 12 residues. Looked up from germline, CDR1 is DFQATT and CDR2 is SNEGSKA (reference sequence). RNA in its total form was extracted from whole blood, and T cells were not sorted. This chain links TRBV20-1 with TRBJ2-7; lacking DNA, the TRBD1 call made by TCRdb goes unchecked. The sequence was collected from a human donor with ulcerative colitis or Crohn's disease, or a healthy co-twin of an affected twin (not recorded which). Sequenced material: blood. CDR3: CSARDRVGEQYF.